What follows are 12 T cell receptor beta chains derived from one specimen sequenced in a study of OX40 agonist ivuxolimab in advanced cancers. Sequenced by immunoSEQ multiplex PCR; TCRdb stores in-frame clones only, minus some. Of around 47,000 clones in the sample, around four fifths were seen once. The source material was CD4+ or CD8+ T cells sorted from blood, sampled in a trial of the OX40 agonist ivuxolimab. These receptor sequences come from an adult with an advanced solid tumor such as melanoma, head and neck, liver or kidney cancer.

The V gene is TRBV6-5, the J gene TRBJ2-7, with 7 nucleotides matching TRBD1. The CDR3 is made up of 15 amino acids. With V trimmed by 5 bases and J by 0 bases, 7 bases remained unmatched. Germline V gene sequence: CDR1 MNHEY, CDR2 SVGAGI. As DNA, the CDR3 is TGTGCCAGCAGTACTTCACAGGGGAGCTCCTACGAGCAGTACTTC. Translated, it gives CASSTSQGSSYEQYF.

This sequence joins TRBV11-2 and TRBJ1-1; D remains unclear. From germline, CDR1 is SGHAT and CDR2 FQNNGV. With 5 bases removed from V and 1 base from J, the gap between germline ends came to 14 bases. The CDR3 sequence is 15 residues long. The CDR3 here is CASSGMDGQNTEAFF. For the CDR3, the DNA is TGTGCCAGCAGCGGCATGGACGGGCAGAACACTGAAGCTTTCTTT.

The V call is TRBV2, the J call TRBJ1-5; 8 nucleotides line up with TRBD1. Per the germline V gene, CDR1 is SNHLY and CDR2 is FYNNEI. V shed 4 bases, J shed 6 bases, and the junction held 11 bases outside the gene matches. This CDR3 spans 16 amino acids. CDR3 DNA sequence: TGTGCCAGCAGTGCGTGGACAGGGTCGGTCGGTCAGCCCCAGCATTTT. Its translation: CASSAWTGSVGQPQHF.

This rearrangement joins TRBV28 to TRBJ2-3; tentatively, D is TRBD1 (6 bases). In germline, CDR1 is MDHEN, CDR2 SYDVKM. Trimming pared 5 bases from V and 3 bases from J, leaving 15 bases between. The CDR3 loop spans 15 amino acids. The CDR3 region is CASSIYRVRTDTQYF. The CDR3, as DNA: TGTGCCAGCAGTATATACAGGGTTAGAACAGATACGCAGTATTTT.

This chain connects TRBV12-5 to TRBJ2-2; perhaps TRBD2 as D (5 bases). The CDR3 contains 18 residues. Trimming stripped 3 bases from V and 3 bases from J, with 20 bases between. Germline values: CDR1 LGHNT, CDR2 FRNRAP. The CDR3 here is CASGFWVEGMEDTGELFF. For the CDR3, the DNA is TGTGCTAGTGGTTTTTGGGTGGAAGGGATGGAGGACACCGGGGAGCTGTTTTTT.

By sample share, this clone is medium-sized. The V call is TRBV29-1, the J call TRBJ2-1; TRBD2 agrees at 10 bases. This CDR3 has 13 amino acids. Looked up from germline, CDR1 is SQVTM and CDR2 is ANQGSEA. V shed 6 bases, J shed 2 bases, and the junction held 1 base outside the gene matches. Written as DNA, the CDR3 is TGCAGCGTCAGCGGGGGGGCCTACAATGAGCAGTTCTTC. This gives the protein CSVSGGAYNEQFF.

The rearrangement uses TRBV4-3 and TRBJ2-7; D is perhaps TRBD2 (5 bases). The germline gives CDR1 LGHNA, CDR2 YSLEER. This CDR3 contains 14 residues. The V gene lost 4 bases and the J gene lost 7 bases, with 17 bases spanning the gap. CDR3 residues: CASSRSRGLGEQYF. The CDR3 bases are TGCGCCAGCAGCCGGTCACGGGGTTTGGGGGAGCAGTACTTC.

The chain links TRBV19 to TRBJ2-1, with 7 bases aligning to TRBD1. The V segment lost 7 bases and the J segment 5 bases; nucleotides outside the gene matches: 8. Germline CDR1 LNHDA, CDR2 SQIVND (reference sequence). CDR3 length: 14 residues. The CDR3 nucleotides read TGTGCCAGTAACCCCGGGACAGAAAACAATGAGCAGTTCTTC. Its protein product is CASNPGTENNEQFF.

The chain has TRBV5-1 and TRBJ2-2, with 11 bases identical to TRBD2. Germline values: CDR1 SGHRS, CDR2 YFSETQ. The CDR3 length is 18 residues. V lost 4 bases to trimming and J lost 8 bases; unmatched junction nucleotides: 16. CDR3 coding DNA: TGCGCCAGCAGCCCGGCGGCTAGCGGGAGGCCAGTGGGAGGGGAGCTGTTTTTT. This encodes CASSPAASGRPVGGELFF.

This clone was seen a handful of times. CDR3 sequence reads: CASSLWRSAEAFF. CDR3 in DNA: TGTGCCAGCAGTTTATGGCGTTCAGCTGAAGCTTTCTTT. The chain couples TRBV28 to TRBJ1-1; no clear D. The CDR3 extends over 13 amino acids. The V end lost 0 bases, the J end lost 6 bases, and 8 bases lay between the germline ends. The germline V gene encodes CDR1 MDHEN and CDR2 SYDVKM. Drawing the rest from reference TRBV28 and TRBJ1-1, the complete variable domain is DVKVTQSSRYLVKRTGEKVFLECVQDMDHENMFWYRQDPGLGLRLIYFSYDVKMKEKGDIPEGYSVSREKKERFSLILESASTNQTSMYLCASSLWRSAEAFFGQGTRLTVV.

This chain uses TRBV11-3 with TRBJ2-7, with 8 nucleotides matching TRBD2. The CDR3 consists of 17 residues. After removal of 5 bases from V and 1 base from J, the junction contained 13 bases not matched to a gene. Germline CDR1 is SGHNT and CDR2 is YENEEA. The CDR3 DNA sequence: TGTGCCAGCAGCCCGACTGTTGGATCTAGCGGGTCCTACGAGCAGTACTTC. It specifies CASSPTVGSSGSYEQYF.

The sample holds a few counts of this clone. The CDR3 DNA sequence: TGTGCCAGCAGCAACTTACCCAGGACGAACACTGAAGCTTTCTTT. It translates to CASSNLPRTNTEAFF. The rearrangement joins TRBV11-2 to TRBJ1-1, with unresolved D. This CDR3 is built from 15 residues. Deletions cut 5 bases from V and 1 base from J, with 14 bases between. Germline V gene sequence: CDR1 SGHAT, CDR2 FQNNGV.